In this sample, the clone carrying this T cell receptor (beta chain) turned up a few times. Its antigen is unidentified. This entry comes from a study of CD8 T cells in ankylosing spondylitis. Germline V CDR1 and CDR2: LNHNV, YYDKDF (reference sequence). J lost 5 bases, V lost 5 bases, and 10 bases had no gene match. There are 15 residues in the CDR3. Broader study findings: Ankylosing spondylitis blood appeared to be characterized by a TCR beta motif of several highly homologous variants. As for the disease-linked clones, they showed a CD8+ phenotype and occurred at relatively low frequencies in peripheral blood. In ankylosing spondylitis patients, matched synovial fluid reportedly showed significant enrichment of disease-linked clones.

Researchers built TCR beta libraries using quantitative 5'-RACE with molecular barcodes. TCRdb ran MiXCR on the 5' RACE reads and lists one entry per CDR3 protein. The data hold some 700,000 distinct CDR3 sequences, with roughly 19% observed a single time. Input material: blood, either unsorted or a sorted T cell fraction (not recorded which). The clonotype comes from a male donor with ankylosing spondylitis. J is TRBJ2-7 and V is TRBV15, with 9 bases that match TRBD1. CDR3 DNA: TGTGCCACCAGCCCCACGACAGGGGGAATCAACGAGCAGTACTTC. It codes for CATSPTTGGINEQYF.